This T cell receptor beta chain was sequenced in a study of T cell repertoires in cytomegalovirus infection. Looking at the study overall: Carrying CMV and the relevant HLA type showed in public TCR beta signatures.

At least ten counts were recorded for this clonotype. As yet, its antigen is unknown. TCRdb redid the calling of the reads with MiXCR, one entry per CDR3 protein. The table includes about 360,000 distinct CDR3 sequences, around a sixth detected once. Study-level points and caveats: Carriers of CMV and the relevant HLA type were discriminated by public TCR beta frequency. Clonotype analysis showed dominance of the ex vivo response by HLA-C-restricted CMV-specific TCR beta clonotypes.

The CDR3 has 15 residues. Trimming shortened V by 5 bases and J by 7 bases, and 18 bases separated the two germline ends. The germline V gene encodes CDR1 SGHVS and CDR2 FNYEAQ. This TCR was sampled from a human donor in good health (CMV status not recorded). Some clones in this sample may be carry-over from other donors' samples. The V gene is TRBV7-6, the J gene TRBJ1-5, with TRBD1 as a possible D gene (5 bases). The sample comprised PBMCs. Written as DNA, the CDR3 is TGTGCCAGCAGCCCCTCTGGGGCAGGCGAGCAGCCCCAGCATTTT. Its translation is CASSPSGAGEQPQHF. The variable domain in full, completed from reference TRBV7-6 and TRBJ1-5, reads GAGVSQSPRYKVTKRGQDVALRCDPISGHVSLYWYRQALGQGPEFLTYFNYEAQQDKSGLPNDRFSAERPEGSISTLTIQRTEQRDSAMYRCASSPSGAGEQPQHFGDGTRLSIL.